A selection of T cell receptor beta chains follows, all from one sample in a study of T cell responses to AZD1222 COVID-19 vaccine. Measured with immunoSEQ multiplex PCR; TCRdb has only the in-frame clones, and not every one. This table holds 150,000 or so clones, 88% found once. Sequenced material: peripheral blood, taken on day 0 of MenACWY control vaccination. The receptors originated from an adult in good health. CDR3s include the opening cysteine and the closing phenylalanine or tryptophan. A D gene is named only where the DNA matches it firmly. Not all rows give a size; the values are once, few, many and, for expanded clones, a class.

j_call	v_call	clone_size	d_call	cdr3_aa	cdr3_nt
TRBJ1-5	TRBV19	few	TRBD1	CASSTYRGGQPQHF	TGTGCCAGTAGTACTTACAGGGGCGGTCAGCCCCAGCATTTT
TRBJ1-2	TRBV7-9	NA	TRBD1	CASSLLGQGSYGYTF	TGTGCCAGCAGCTTATTGGGACAGGGGAGCTATGGCTACACCTTC
TRBJ2-5	TRBV29-1	NA	NA	CSVRGPEGTQYF	TGCAGCGTTCGTGGACCCGAGGGGACCCAGTACTTC
TRBJ1-5	TRBV6-2/TRBV6-3	NA	TRBD1	CASSQAPDRGNQPQHF	TGTGCCAGCAGTCAGGCTCCTGACAGGGGAAATCAGCCCCAGCATTTT
TRBJ2-1	TRBV27	NA	TRBD2	CASSLLQREGLNEQFF	TGTGCCAGCAGTTTACTCCAGCGGGAGGGCCTAAATGAGCAGTTCTTC
TRBJ1-1	TRBV11-2	NA	NA	CASSLAASWGEAFF	TGTGCCAGCAGCTTAGCGGCGTCGTGGGGTGAAGCTTTCTTT
TRBJ1-5	TRBV6-6	NA	NA	CASMSYSNQPQHF	TGTGCCAGCATGAGTTACAGCAATCAGCCCCAGCATTTT
TRBJ2-3	TRBV3-1/TRBV3-2	NA	TRBD1	CASSQLWAQGSLTDTQYF	TGTGCCAGCAGCCAACTCTGGGCACAGGGGAGCCTAACAGATACGCAGTATTTT
TRBJ1-2	TRBV7-2	NA	TRBD1	CASSFRGGHGYTF	TGTGCCAGCAGCTTCAGGGGGGGCCATGGCTACACCTTC
TRBJ1-2	TRBV7-2	once	NA	CASSLEAGRGGYTF	TGTGCCAGCAGCTTAGAGGCAGGGAGGGGTGGCTACACCTTC
TRBJ2-2	TRBV15	NA	NA	CASIRTGELFF	TGTGCCAGCATCAGGACCGGGGAGCTGTTTTTT
TRBJ1-4	TRBV7-9	NA	NA	CASSQQGGEKLFF	TGTGCCAGCAGCCAGCAGGGAGGGGAAAAACTGTTTTTT
TRBJ2-7	TRBV7-2	NA	NA	CASSRSASTYEQYF	TGTGCCAGCAGCAGATCGGCCAGTACCTACGAGCAGTACTTC
TRBJ1-5	TRBV6-5	NA	TRBD1	CASSSDRGRNQPQHF	TGTGCCAGCAGTTCGGACAGGGGGCGTAATCAGCCCCAGCATTTT
TRBJ1-1	TRBV7-2	NA	NA	CASRKNTANTEAFF	TGTGCCAGCAGGAAAAATACAGCGAACACTGAAGCTTTCTTT
TRBJ2-7	TRBV27	NA	TRBD1	CASSGGTGVNEQYF	TGTGCCAGCAGTGGGGGGACAGGGGTAAACGAGCAGTACTTC
TRBJ2-3	TRBV5-4	NA	NA	CASSLDSGLTDTQYF	TGTGCCAGCAGCTTGGACTCAGGGTTGACAGATACGCAGTATTTT
TRBJ2-3	TRBV5-1	once	TRBD1	CASSSATGASTDTQYF	TGCGCCAGCAGCTCCGCGACAGGGGCAAGCACAGATACGCAGTATTTT
TRBJ2-7	TRBV28	NA	NA	CASSLSLGVGGLNEQYF	TGTGCCAGCAGTTTATCTCTGGGTGTTGGCGGCCTGAACGAGCAGTACTTC
TRBJ2-5	TRBV3-1/TRBV3-2	many	NA	CASSLGRPRETQYF	TGTGCCAGCAGCCTGGGACGGCCCCGGGAGACCCAGTACTTC
TRBJ1-5	TRBV27	NA	NA	CASSLSPRPSPNQPQHF	TGTGCCAGCAGTTTATCCCCTAGGCCTAGCCCCAATCAGCCCCAGCATTTT
TRBJ2-2	TRBV28	NA	NA	CASSLSYQGPTGELFF	TGTGCCAGCAGTTTATCATACCAGGGCCCCACCGGGGAGCTGTTTTTT
TRBJ2-6	TRBV3-1/TRBV3-2	NA	NA	CASSGTSGANVLTF	TGTGCCAGCAGCGGGACAAGTGGGGCCAACGTCCTGACTTTC
TRBJ1-5	TRBV2	few	TRBD1	CASRERGPNQPQHF	TGTGCCAGCAGGGAGAGGGGGCCCAATCAGCCCCAGCATTTT
TRBJ1-2	TRBV5-1	NA	NA	CASSIRDVYGYTF	TGCGCCAGCAGCATACGGGACGTCTATGGCTACACCTTC
TRBJ1-5	TRBV7-2	once	TRBD1	CASSPRQGWQPQHF	TGTGCCAGCAGCCCAAGACAGGGATGGCAGCCCCAGCATTTT
TRBJ1-3	TRBV6-5	NA	NA	CASSLTGSRSGNTIYF	TGTGCCAGCAGTTTGACAGGTTCACGCTCTGGAAACACCATATATTTT
TRBJ1-1	TRBV5-8	NA	TRBD1	CASSYGQGRFAEAFF	TGTGCCAGCAGCTATGGACAGGGGAGGTTCGCTGAAGCTTTCTTT
TRBJ2-1	TRBV27	once	NA	CASTSYGEQFF	TGTGCCAGCACCTCCTACGGTGAGCAGTTCTTC
TRBJ2-7	TRBV7-3	once	TRBD1	CASSLGQGVTYEQYF	TGTGCCAGCAGCTTGGGGCAGGGGGTAACATACGAGCAGTACTTC
TRBJ2-3	TRBV19	NA	TRBD1	CASTRTGSTDTQYF	TGTGCCAGTACCAGGACAGGGAGCACAGATACGCAGTATTTT
TRBJ2-3	TRBV9	NA	TRBD2	CASSARGGEPADTQYF	TGTGCCAGCAGCGCCCGCGGGGGGGAACCGGCAGATACGCAGTATTTT
TRBJ2-7	TRBV4-1	NA	NA	CASSQVVQPHYEQYF	TGCGCCAGCAGCCAAGTGGTACAGCCTCACTACGAGCAGTACTTC
TRBJ2-7	TRBV6-2/TRBV6-3	NA	NA	CASSFAGGIYEQYF	TGTGCCAGCAGTTTCGCTGGCGGGATATACGAGCAGTACTTC
TRBJ2-3	TRBV9	NA	NA	CASSPLMTSTDTQYF	TGTGCCAGCAGCCCCTTGATGACTAGCACAGATACGCAGTATTTT
TRBJ2-1	TRBV5-4	NA	NA	CASSTVTSLNEQFF	TGTGCCAGCAGCACCGTGACCTCCCTGAATGAGCAGTTCTTC
TRBJ1-2	TRBV10-3	NA	NA	CAISDLVQGNYGYTF	TGTGCCATCAGTGACCTAGTACAGGGAAACTATGGCTACACCTTC
TRBJ1-4	TRBV5-1	NA	TRBD1	CASSSQGAKEKLFF	TGCGCCAGCAGCTCACAGGGGGCAAAGGAAAAACTGTTTTTT
TRBJ2-1	TRBV6-2/TRBV6-3	few	NA	CASSSPAPSSYNEQFF	TGTGCCAGCAGTTCCCCTGCACCTAGCTCCTACAATGAGCAGTTCTTC
TRBJ2-1	TRBV24-1	NA	NA	CATRERRAYNEQFF	TGTGCCACCAGGGAGCGAAGGGCCTACAATGAGCAGTTCTTC
TRBJ2-4	TRBV20-1	NA	NA	CSAVPRNIQYF	TGCAGTGCGGTCCCCCGTAACATTCAGTACTTC
TRBJ1-2	TRBV24-1	few	TRBD1	CATSEPGTAYGYTF	TGTGCCACCAGTGAGCCCGGGACAGCCTATGGCTACACCTTC
TRBJ1-4	TRBV4-3	NA	NA	CASSQEVRGTTNEKLFF	TGCGCCAGCAGCCAAGAAGTGCGGGGAACAACTAATGAAAAACTGTTTTTT
TRBJ2-3	TRBV6-6	NA	NA	CASRRDGTSTDTQYF	TGTGCCAGCAGGAGAGACGGGACTAGCACAGATACGCAGTATTTT
TRBJ1-4	TRBV4-3	once	NA	CASSQARDEKLFF	TGCGCCAGCAGCCAAGCAAGAGATGAAAAACTGTTTTTT
TRBJ1-1	TRBV12-3/TRBV12-4	NA	NA	CASSLWTPEAFF	TGTGCCAGCAGTTTATGGACACCTGAAGCTTTCTTT
TRBJ2-7	TRBV7-2	NA	TRBD2	CASLSGSSYEQYF	TGTGCCAGCTTAAGCGGGAGCTCCTACGAGCAGTACTTC
TRBJ1-4	TRBV19	NA	NA	CASMGTSREKLFF	TGTGCCAGTATGGGGACATCTAGGGAAAAACTGTTTTTT
TRBJ1-3	TRBV6-1	NA	NA	CASRGVVGNTIYF	TGTGCCAGCAGGGGGGTTGTTGGAAACACCATATATTTT
TRBJ2-1	TRBV19	NA	NA	CASSIDQGLGQFF	TGTGCCAGTAGTATAGACCAAGGGCTTGGGCAGTTCTTC